This T cell receptor beta chain was identified in a study of cytomegalovirus exposure and HLA in healthy donors. V dropped 6 bases and J dropped 6 bases, with 12 bases sitting between them. The length of the CDR3 is 12 residues. Germline CDR1 and CDR2: SNHLY and FYNNEI. Some clones are missing from TCRdb's copy, which holds only in-frame ones; the method was immunoSEQ multiplex PCR. The table has about 250,000 clones, approximately 87% seen once; the top ten hold roughly 2.5%. The chain has TRBV2 and TRBJ2-7, with D possibly matching TRBD1 (5 bases). The source of this sequence is a man younger than 35 in good health and CMV-seronegative. Sequencing used PBMCs. The CDR3 DNA reads as TGTGCCAGCAGAGGGGATTATCGCGAGCAGTACTTC. This gives the protein CASRGDYREQYF.